Following are 23 T cell receptor beta chains from one sample sequenced in a study of blood T cells in healthy people across ages. Using a J-beta primer mix together with a sample-barcoded 5' primer, a second PCR was run for roughly 6 to 12 cycles. Each CDR3 protein gets one entry after TCRdb re-called the 5' RACE reads with MiXCR. This table has around 900,000 distinct CDR3 sequences, around 54% appearing once. Material: blood. These receptors were collected from a woman aged 55-69 years in good health.

This clonotype was observed a handful of times. The CDR3 sequence is CASSYPGTAKETQYF. The CDR3 DNA reads as TGTGCCAGCAGTTACCCCGGGACAGCAAAAGAGACCCAGTACTTC. V usage is TRBV28 and J usage is TRBJ2-5; 7 bases are a match to TRBD1. The CDR3 covers 15 residues. The V and J ends lost 4 bases and 3 bases, in that order; junction bases with no gene match: 8. Germline V gene lookup returns CDR1 MDHEN and CDR2 SYDVKM.

Comment on this clonotype: This could be a read error, since a much larger clone is one nucleotide away. The rearrangement joins TRBV4-3 to TRBJ2-1, with 7 bases fitting TRBD2. CDR1 is LGHNA and CDR2 is YSLEER in the germline V gene. The CDR3 totals 17 residues. The junction had 10 bases not matched to a gene; V was cut back by 1 base and J by 4 bases. The CDR3 nucleotides read TGCGCCAGCAGCCAAGTTAGCGGGTGCCTGGGGTACAATGAGCAGTTCTTC. Translated: CASSQVSGCLGYNEQFF.

V and J are TRBV14 and TRBJ2-5, with D unclear. The end of the DNA fits TRBJ2-7 better, so the J call may be wrong. In germline, CDR1 is SGHDN, CDR2 FVKESK. This CDR3 contains 9 residues. The CDR3 bases are TGTGCCAGCAACGACGAGCAGTACTTC. It yields the protein CASNDEQYF.

The V gene is TRBV5-1, the J gene TRBJ2-1; 8 bases are shared with TRBD2. Germline CDR1 reads SGHRS; CDR2 reads YFSETQ. The CDR3 totals 16 residues. J was trimmed by 7 bases and V by 2 bases; bases with no gene match: 11. This CDR3 reads CASSFFSGINRNEQFF. The CDR3 DNA reads TGCGCCAGCAGCTTTTTTAGCGGGATTAATCGGAATGAGCAGTTCTTC.

A few counts support this clonotype. J is TRBJ2-3 and V is TRBV29-1; TRBD2 agrees at 9 bases. After removal of 3 bases from V and 4 bases from J, the junction contained 5 bases not matched to a gene. Germline CDR1 SQVTM, CDR2 ANQGSEA. The CDR3 has 14 amino acids. CDR3 region: CSVDRAGGSDTQYF. CDR3 nucleotide sequence: TGCAGCGTTGATAGGGCGGGAGGGTCAGATACGCAGTATTTT.

The J gene is TRBJ1-1, the V gene TRBV3-1; unclear D gene. The V end lost 4 bases, the J end lost 6 bases, and 15 bases lay between the germline ends. CDR1 is LGHDT and CDR2 is YNNKEL in the germline V gene (reference sequence). This CDR3 has 14 amino acids. The CDR3 DNA reads TGTGCCAGCAGCCTGAGGGCCAAACCGTCTGAAGCTTTCTTT. Residues: CASSLRAKPSEAFF.

This clonotype was picked up one time. The V and J genes are TRBV20-1 and TRBJ2-1, with TRBD2 matching 7 bases. V shed 3 bases, J shed 8 bases, and the junction held 10 bases outside the gene matches. CDR3 length: 14 residues. The germline V gene encodes CDR1 DFQATT and CDR2 SNEGSKA (reference sequence). The CDR3: CSASIIGRSDEQFF. CDR3 DNA: TGCAGTGCTAGTATTATCGGGAGGAGCGATGAGCAGTTCTTC.

The rearrangement links TRBV29-1 to TRBJ2-1, with D maybe TRBD1 (6 bases). The CDR3 consists of 14 residues. CDR1 and CDR2 (germline): SQVTM, ANQGSEA. The V end was cut by 7 bases, the J end by 1 base, with 14 bases between. Here the CDR3 reads CSARGTQSYNEQFF. In nucleotides, the CDR3 is TGCAGCGCGCGTGGGACACAGTCCTACAATGAGCAGTTCTTC.

The rearrangement links TRBV5-6 to TRBJ2-1, with 7 bases identical to TRBD2. After removal of 0 bases from V and 8 bases from J, the junction contained 5 bases not matched to a gene. CDR3 length: 14 residues. From germline, CDR1 is SGHDT and CDR2 YYEEEE. DNA for the CDR3: TGTGCCAGCAGCTTGGTTCCCGGGAGGCATGAGCAGTTCTTC. Translation gives CASSLVPGRHEQFF.

This rearrangement joins TRBV5-6 to TRBJ2-1; 7 bases map to TRBD1. CDR1 is SGHDT, CDR2 YYEEEE, per germline. The CDR3 loop spans 15 amino acids. Losses at the gene ends were 0 bases for V and 5 bases for J; bases not matched to a gene: 5. CDR3 coding DNA: TGTGCCAGCAGCTTGGAAGGGGGCAGCCACAATGAGCAGTTCTTC. It yields the protein CASSLEGGSHNEQFF.

This chain's CDR3 is CSARSTGKLGEHNEQFF. Written as DNA, the CDR3 is TGCAGTGCTAGGTCGACAGGAAAACTCGGAGAACACAATGAGCAGTTCTTC. This rearrangement joins TRBV20-1 to TRBJ2-1, with D perhaps TRBD1 (6 bases). This CDR3 spans 17 amino acids. V lost 3 bases, J lost 5 bases, and 23 bases lay in between. Germline CDR1 and CDR2: DFQATT and SNEGSKA (reference sequence).

V gene TRBV7-7 combines with J gene TRBJ1-5; no clear D gene. The V gene lost 4 bases and the J gene lost 0 bases, with 7 bases spanning the gap. Germline V gives CDR1 SSHAT, CDR2 FNYEAQ (reference sequence). The CDR3 length is 14 residues. The CDR3: CASSSDDSNQPQHF. CDR3 coding DNA: TGTGCCAGCAGCTCGGATGATAGCAATCAGCCCCAGCATTTT.

This rearrangement joins TRBV27 to TRBJ2-7; D not certain. Germline V gene data show CDR1 as MNHEY and CDR2 as SMNVEV (reference sequence). V was clipped by 5 bases and J by 3 bases, with 11 bases between them. The CDR3 extends over 13 amino acids. This CDR3 is CASSPTKVYEQYF. The CDR3 nucleotides read TGTGCCAGCAGTCCAACTAAGGTCTACGAGCAGTACTTC.

This chain connects TRBV23-1 to TRBJ1-6, with 9 bases fitting TRBD1. TRBV23-1 counts as an open reading frame of uncertain function. The CDR3 covers 17 residues. The ends lost 0 bases at V and 4 bases at J; junction bases unmatched: 4. This CDR3 reads CASSQSRTGDYNSPLHF. The CDR3 DNA is TGCGCCAGCAGTCAATCCCGGACAGGGGATTATAATTCACCCCTCCACTTT.

The genes are TRBV5-1 and TRBJ1-1; D gene uncertain. Germline V gene data show CDR1 as SGHRS and CDR2 as YFSETQ. The CDR3 spans 11 residues. The V end lost 5 bases, the J end lost 7 bases, and 9 bases lay between the germline ends. CDR3 protein: CASRLGLEAFF. In nucleotides, the CDR3 is TGCGCCAGCAGATTAGGACTTGAAGCTTTCTTT.

This chain joins TRBV20-1 and TRBJ2-7; TRBD1 matches at 10 bases. Germline CDR1 DFQATT, CDR2 SNEGSKA (reference sequence). The CDR3 totals 12 residues. V dropped 6 bases and J dropped 5; count of bases not matched to a gene: 4. CDR3 sequence: CSASGTGDEQYF. The CDR3 nucleotides are TGCAGTGCCTCCGGGACAGGGGACGAGCAGTACTTC.

The table lists this clonotype with a few counts. The chain combines TRBV7-2 with TRBJ2-3; 7 bases map to TRBD2. V shed 3 bases and J 6 bases; nucleotides not matched to a gene: 6. This CDR3 is built from 14 residues. CDR1 SGHTA and CDR2 FQGNSA come from the germline V gene. The CDR3 bases are TGTGCCAGCAGCTTGGGACTACGCCCCGATACGCAGTATTTT. Protein: CASSLGLRPDTQYF.

This clonotype was seen only a few times. This chain connects TRBV12-3 or TRBV12-4 to TRBJ1-6; 7 nucleotides line up with TRBD1. V was clipped by 3 bases and J by 7 bases; unmatched bases: 3. The CDR3 totals 14 residues. CDR3 sequence: CASSFTGVNSPLHF. CDR3 DNA sequence: TGTGCCAGCAGTTTCACAGGGGTGAATTCACCCCTCCACTTT.

The chain combines TRBV7-2 with TRBJ2-4, with TRBD1 matching over 8 bases. The assigned J gene may be wrong: the sequence end matches TRBJ2-7 better. The CDR3 extends over 13 amino acids. Germline CDR1 reads SGHTA; CDR2 reads FQGNSA. The CDR3 nucleotides are TGTGCCAGCAGCTCCAGGGGGCGCTTCGAGCAGTACTTC. This encodes CASSSRGRFEQYF.

This clonotype was seen more than once but under ten times. The chain couples TRBV15 to TRBJ2-7, with D maybe TRBD1 (6 bases). Germline-derived CDR1 and CDR2 are LNHNV and YYDKDF (reference sequence). The CDR3 length is 13 residues. V was shortened by 8 bases and J by 2 bases, with 13 bases between the two germline ends. This chain's CDR3 is CATGGRLTYEQYF. The CDR3 DNA is TGTGCCACCGGGGGCAGATTAACCTACGAGCAGTACTTC.

The V call is TRBV10-3, the J call TRBJ2-7, with a tentative D call TRBD1 (6 bases). In germline, CDR1 is ENHRY, CDR2 SYGVKD. This CDR3 region has 12 residues. V was trimmed by 2 bases and J by 4 bases, leaving 6 bases between them. The CDR3 region is CAISEGQYEQYF. CDR3 DNA: TGTGCCATCAGTGAGGGACAGTACGAGCAGTACTTC.

The rearrangement links TRBV6-6 to TRBJ2-5; 9 bases align to TRBD1. The DNA end is more similar to TRBJ2-7, so the J call may be wrong. There are 15 residues in the CDR3. Germline CDR1 MNHNY, CDR2 SVGAGI (reference sequence). In DNA, the CDR3 is TGTGCCAGCACACGACCCGGGACAGGGTTCTCCGAGCAGTACTTC. This sequence encodes CASTRPGTGFSEQYF.

The V call is TRBV4-3, the J call TRBJ2-1, with 7 bases matching TRBD1. CDR1 is LGHNA and CDR2 is YSLEER in the germline V gene. The CDR3 is 13 amino acids. The V segment lost 1 base and the J segment 6 bases; nucleotides outside the gene matches: 0. The CDR3 region is CASSQGDSNEQFF. Written as DNA, the CDR3 is TGCGCCAGCAGCCAAGGGGACAGCAATGAGCAGTTCTTC.